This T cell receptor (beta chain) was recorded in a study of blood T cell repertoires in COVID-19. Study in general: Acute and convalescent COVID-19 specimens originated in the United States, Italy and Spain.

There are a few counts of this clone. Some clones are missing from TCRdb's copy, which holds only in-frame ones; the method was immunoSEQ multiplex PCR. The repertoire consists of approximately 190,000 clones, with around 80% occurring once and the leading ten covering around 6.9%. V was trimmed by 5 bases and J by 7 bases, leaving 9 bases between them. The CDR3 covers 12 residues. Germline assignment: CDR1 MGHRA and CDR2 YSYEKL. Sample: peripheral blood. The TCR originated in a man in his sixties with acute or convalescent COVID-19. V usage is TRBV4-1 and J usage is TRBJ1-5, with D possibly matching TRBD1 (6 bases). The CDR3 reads CASSAQGQPQHF. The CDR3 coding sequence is TGCGCCAGCAGCGCACAGGGACAGCCCCAGCATTTT.